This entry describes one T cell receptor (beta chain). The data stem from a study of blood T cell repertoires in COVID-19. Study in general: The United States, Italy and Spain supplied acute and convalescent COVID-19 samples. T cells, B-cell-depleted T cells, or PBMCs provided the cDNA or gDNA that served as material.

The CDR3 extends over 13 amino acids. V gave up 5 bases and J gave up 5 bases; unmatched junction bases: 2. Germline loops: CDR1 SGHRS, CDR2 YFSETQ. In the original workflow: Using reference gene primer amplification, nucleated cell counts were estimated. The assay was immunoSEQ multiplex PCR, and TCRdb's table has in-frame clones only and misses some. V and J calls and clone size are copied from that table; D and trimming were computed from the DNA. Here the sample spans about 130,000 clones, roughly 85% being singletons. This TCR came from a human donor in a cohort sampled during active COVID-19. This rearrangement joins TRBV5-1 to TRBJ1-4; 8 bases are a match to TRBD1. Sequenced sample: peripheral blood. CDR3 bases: TGCGCCAGCAGGGGACAGGACAATGAAAAACTGTTTTTT. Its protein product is CASRGQDNEKLFF.